Listed below are T cell receptor beta chains from one sample, sequenced in a study of cytomegalovirus exposure and HLA in healthy donors. The assay was immunoSEQ multiplex PCR, and TCRdb's table has in-frame clones only and misses some. The data hold some 140,000 clones, with 60% to 85% observed a single time. Sequencing was carried out using PBMCs. The receptors here all came from a woman between 40 and 50 years old in good health and CMV-seronegative. The CDR3 runs from the conserved cysteine through the conserved F or W. A D gene is named only where the DNA matches it firmly. Only some rows state a clone size, as once, few, many or a class for expanded clones.

v_gene: TRBV29-1
j_gene: TRBJ2-7
d_gene: -
abundance: -
CDR3nt: TGCAGCACATTCGGCGGGGACTCCTACGAGCAGTACTTC
CDR3aa: CSTFGGDSYEQYF

v_gene: TRBV6-5
j_gene: TRBJ1-1
d_gene: -
abundance: few
CDR3nt: TGTGCCAGCAGCTCTAGGGGGAACACTGAAGCTTTCTTT
CDR3aa: CASSSRGNTEAFF

v_gene: TRBV30
j_gene: TRBJ1-3
d_gene: -
abundance: -
CDR3nt: TGTGCCTGGGGGAGTTCTGGAAACACCATATATTTT
CDR3aa: CAWGSSGNTIYF

v_gene: TRBV6-6
j_gene: TRBJ1-1
d_gene: -
abundance: -
CDR3nt: TGTGCCAGCCGATCAACCGGGGGGAACACTGAAGCTTTCTTT
CDR3aa: CASRSTGGNTEAFF

v_gene: TRBV5-6
j_gene: TRBJ1-1
d_gene: TRBD1
abundance: few
CDR3nt: TGTGCCAGCAGCTTCGGGACAGGGAATAGGGCTGAAGCTTTCTTT
CDR3aa: CASSFGTGNRAEAFF

v_gene: TRBV9
j_gene: TRBJ2-6
d_gene: -
abundance: -
CDR3nt: TGTGCCAGCAGCGTAGCGAGCTCTGGGGCCAACGTCCTGACTTTC
CDR3aa: CASSVASSGANVLTF

v_gene: TRBV6-6
j_gene: TRBJ1-5
d_gene: -
abundance: few
CDR3nt: TGTGCCAGCAGTTACGACACACTCAGCAATCAGCCCCAGCATTTT
CDR3aa: CASSYDTLSNQPQHF

v_gene: TRBV4-2
j_gene: TRBJ1-6
d_gene: -
abundance: -
CDR3nt: TGTGCCAGCAGCCAAGTCCAGGGATCGGTCAATTCACCCCTCCACTTT
CDR3aa: CASSQVQGSVNSPLHF

v_gene: TRBV2
j_gene: TRBJ1-2
d_gene: -
abundance: few
CDR3nt: TGTGCCAGCAGTGCCTTCGGAACAGAGTTCCCTAACTATGGCTACACCTTC
CDR3aa: CASSAFGTEFPNYGYTF

v_gene: TRBV6-6
j_gene: TRBJ2-7
d_gene: TRBD1
abundance: -
CDR3nt: TGTGCCAGCAGTACCGGGACAGATGGATCTTACGAGCAGTACTTC
CDR3aa: CASSTGTDGSYEQYF

v_gene: TRBV4-2
j_gene: TRBJ2-3
d_gene: TRBD2
abundance: -
CDR3nt: TGTGCCAGCAGCCCGTACTTAGCGGGGGGCAGGGATACGCAGTATTTT
CDR3aa: CASSPYLAGGRDTQYF

v_gene: TRBV6-5
j_gene: TRBJ2-7
d_gene: -
abundance: -
CDR3nt: TGTGCCAGCAGTAGGGGGTCGGCCTACGAGCAGTACTTC
CDR3aa: CASSRGSAYEQYF

v_gene: TRBV10-1
j_gene: TRBJ2-5
d_gene: -
abundance: -
CDR3nt: TGCGCCAGCAGTGAGTCCGGGACACGAGAGACCCAGTACTTC
CDR3aa: CASSESGTRETQYF

v_gene: TRBV6-6
j_gene: TRBJ2-1
d_gene: -
abundance: -
CDR3nt: TGTGCCAGCAGTTACTCGCGGGGGCGTTACAATGAGCAGTTCTTC
CDR3aa: CASSYSRGRYNEQFF

v_gene: TRBV10-2
j_gene: TRBJ2-1
d_gene: TRBD2
abundance: few
CDR3nt: TGCGCCAGCACCGGACTAGCGGGGGGTCTTGAGCAGTTCTTC
CDR3aa: CASTGLAGGLEQFF

v_gene: TRBV5-6
j_gene: TRBJ1-2
d_gene: -
abundance: -
CDR3nt: TGTGCCAGCAGCTCTCCCGACGCCAGGGGTGGCTACACCTTC
CDR3aa: CASSSPDARGGYTF

v_gene: TRBV5-6
j_gene: TRBJ2-3
d_gene: TRBD2
abundance: -
CDR3nt: TGTGCCAGCCACGCGGTGGGACTAAACACAGATACGCAGTATTTT
CDR3aa: CASHAVGLNTDTQYF

v_gene: TRBV30
j_gene: TRBJ1-2
d_gene: -
abundance: -
CDR3nt: TGTGCCGGACGTCAGGGAGGCTATGGCTACACCTTC
CDR3aa: CAGRQGGYGYTF

v_gene: TRBV5-5
j_gene: TRBJ1-1
d_gene: TRBD1
abundance: -
CDR3nt: TGTGCCAGCAGCGACAGGGGTTTGAGGAACACTGAAGCTTTCTTT
CDR3aa: CASSDRGLRNTEAFF

v_gene: TRBV10-2
j_gene: TRBJ2-2
d_gene: TRBD2
abundance: -
CDR3nt: TGCGCCAGCAGGAAAACTAGCGGGATTACCGGGGAGCTGTTTTTT
CDR3aa: CASRKTSGITGELFF

v_gene: TRBV27
j_gene: TRBJ1-1
d_gene: -
abundance: -
CDR3nt: TGTGCCAGCAGTCCCGGGATCCCTGGCACTGAAGCTTTCTTT
CDR3aa: CASSPGIPGTEAFF

v_gene: TRBV27
j_gene: TRBJ1-2
d_gene: -
abundance: few
CDR3nt: TGTGCCAGCAAAGGGAGGGACTTACTTTGGGGCTACACCTTC
CDR3aa: CASKGRDLLWGYTF

v_gene: TRBV4-1
j_gene: TRBJ1-1
d_gene: TRBD1
abundance: few
CDR3nt: TGCGCCAGCAGCCAATTTAACAGGGGGCAGAACACTGAAGCTTTCTTT
CDR3aa: CASSQFNRGQNTEAFF

v_gene: TRBV7-2
j_gene: TRBJ1-5
d_gene: TRBD1
abundance: -
CDR3nt: TGTGCCAGCAGCTTAGTCAGACAGGGGGGCAATCAGCCCCAGCATTTT
CDR3aa: CASSLVRQGGNQPQHF

v_gene: TRBV5-1
j_gene: TRBJ2-1
d_gene: -
abundance: -
CDR3nt: TGCGCCAGCAGCCCGACAGGAATCCACTACAATGAGCAGTTCTTC
CDR3aa: CASSPTGIHYNEQFF

v_gene: TRBV7-6
j_gene: TRBJ2-7
d_gene: -
abundance: -
CDR3nt: TGTGCCAGCAGCTCACGGGTAGGCGAGCAGTACTTC
CDR3aa: CASSSRVGEQYF

v_gene: TRBV5-1
j_gene: TRBJ2-5
d_gene: -
abundance: -
CDR3nt: TGCGCCAGCAGCTCAGGACAGTGGGAGACCCAGTACTTC
CDR3aa: CASSSGQWETQYF